The 11 T cell receptor beta chains below all came from one sample that was sequenced in a study of blood T cell repertoires in COVID-19. Measured with immunoSEQ multiplex PCR; TCRdb has only the in-frame clones, and not every one. Here the sample spans under 350,000 clones, almost 85% being singletons. Sequenced sample: peripheral blood. The source is a human donor in a cohort sampled during active COVID-19.

The chain recombines TRBV5-1 with TRBJ1-1; D is ambiguous. Trimming pared 2 bases from V and 4 bases from J, leaving 9 bases between. Germline V gives CDR1 SGHRS, CDR2 YFSETQ. The CDR3 is 13 amino acids. CDR3 nucleotide sequence: TGCGCCAGCAGCTTTCTGGCGGCCACTGAAGCTTTCTTT. Translated: CASSFLAATEAFF.

This sequence joins TRBV29-1 and TRBJ2-1; weak D call: TRBD1 (6 bases). The germline CDR1 and CDR2 sequences are SQVTM and ANQGSEA. V was clipped by 1 base and J by 0 bases, with 13 bases between them. This CDR3 is 16 amino acids long. The CDR3 nucleotides are TGCAGCGTTGAAGGGGGACACCTAAGCTCCTACAATGAGCAGTTCTTC. Protein product: CSVEGGHLSSYNEQFF.

This chain joins TRBV30 and TRBJ2-1, with D maybe TRBD2 (5 bases). Trimming stripped 0 bases from V and 7 bases from J, with 10 bases between. This CDR3 is built from 13 residues. Germline CDR1 GTSNPN, CDR2 SVGIG (reference sequence). The CDR3 DNA follows: TGTGCCTGGAGTGTACGGGGTTGGAATGAGCAGTTCTTC. It specifies CAWSVRGWNEQFF.

Remarks on this clone: The sample has other DNA sequences that encode this CDR3 too. The gene calls are TRBV24-1 and TRBJ2-3; TRBD2 agrees at 10 bases. The CDR3 has 13 amino acids. V was pared by 7 bases and J by 4 bases, with 1 base of the junction left unmatched. The germline V gene has CDR1 KGHDR and CDR2 SFDVKD. The CDR3 protein is CATRLAGSDTQYF. CDR3 nucleotides: TGTGCCACCAGACTAGCGGGGTCAGATACGCAGTATTTT.

This rearrangement joins TRBV19 to TRBJ2-1; tentatively, D is TRBD2 (6 bases). Germline V CDR1 and CDR2: LNHDA, SQIVND (reference sequence). The length of the CDR3 is 18 residues. With 7 bases removed from V and 4 bases from J, the gap between germline ends came to 26 bases. The CDR3, as DNA: TGTGCCAGTACCAGCCGGGGTGCGGGGATACGATCATACAATGAGCAGTTCTTC. This gives the protein CASTSRGAGIRSYNEQFF.

This chain uses TRBV7-3 with TRBJ2-2; TRBD2 matches at 14 bases. Germline-derived CDR1 and CDR2 are SGHTA and FQGTGA. J gave up 4 bases and V 5 bases, and 0 bases lay outside the gene matches. CDR3 length: 15 amino acids. For the CDR3, the DNA is TGTGCCAGCAGCGGACTAGCGGGGGGCACCGGGGAGCTGTTTTTT. It translates to CASSGLAGGTGELFF.

The V call is TRBV6-5, the J call TRBJ2-4; a weak D match, TRBD1 (5 bases). The CDR3 length is 13 residues. The germline V gene encodes CDR1 MNHEY and CDR2 SVGAGI. CDR3 protein: CAGAVGTKNIQYF. The CDR3 region has the DNA TGTGCAGGGGCGGTAGGAACCAAAAACATTCAGTACTTC.

The rearrangement links TRBV3-1 (or the pseudogene TRBV3-2) to TRBJ2-6, with TRBD2 matching 7 bases. The CDR3 length is 16 residues. CDR1 is LGHDT and CDR2 is YNNKEL in the germline V gene (reference sequence). The V segment lost 4 bases and the J segment 4 bases; nucleotides outside the gene matches: 7. This CDR3 reads CASSPYGGSGANVLTF. The CDR3 DNA sequence: TGTGCCAGCAGCCCTTACGGGGGGTCAGGGGCCAACGTCCTGACTTTC.

The chain combines TRBV7-8 with TRBJ1-3; D is undetermined. The CDR3 covers 14 residues. Looked up from germline, CDR1 is SGHVS and CDR2 is FQNEAQ. V was shortened by 1 base and J by 2 bases, with 6 bases between the two germline ends. CDR3: CASSLVRAGNTIYF. The CDR3 DNA sequence: TGTGCCAGCAGCTTAGTGAGGGCTGGAAACACCATATATTTT. Full variable domain (outside the CDR3, taken from reference TRBV7-8 and TRBJ1-3): GAGVSQSPRYKVAKRGQDVALRCDPISGHVSLFWYQQALGQGPEFLTYFQNEAQLDKSGLPSDRFFAERPEGSVSTLKIQRTQQEDSAVYLCASSLVRAGNTIYFGEGSWLTVV.

V usage is TRBV10-3 and J usage is TRBJ1-2, with a possible D match to TRBD1 (6 bases). This CDR3 region has 12 residues. The V gene's germline CDR1 is ENHRY and CDR2 SYGVKD. V shed 5 bases and J shed 8 bases, with 12 bases lying between them. The CDR3 DNA is TGTGCCATCAGTCATGAGACAGGAGGCTACACCTTC. This translates into CAISHETGGYTF.

This clone was seen only a few times. The chain employs TRBV24-1 and TRBJ2-3; 13 nucleotides agree with TRBD2. The CDR3 contains 17 residues. Germline CDR1 is KGHDR and CDR2 is SFDVKD. After removal of 4 bases from V and 1 base from J, the junction contained 4 bases not matched to a gene. CDR3 loop: CATSDTGTSGGTDTQYF. CDR3 DNA: TGTGCCACCAGTGACACCGGGACTAGCGGGGGCACAGATACGCAGTATTTT.